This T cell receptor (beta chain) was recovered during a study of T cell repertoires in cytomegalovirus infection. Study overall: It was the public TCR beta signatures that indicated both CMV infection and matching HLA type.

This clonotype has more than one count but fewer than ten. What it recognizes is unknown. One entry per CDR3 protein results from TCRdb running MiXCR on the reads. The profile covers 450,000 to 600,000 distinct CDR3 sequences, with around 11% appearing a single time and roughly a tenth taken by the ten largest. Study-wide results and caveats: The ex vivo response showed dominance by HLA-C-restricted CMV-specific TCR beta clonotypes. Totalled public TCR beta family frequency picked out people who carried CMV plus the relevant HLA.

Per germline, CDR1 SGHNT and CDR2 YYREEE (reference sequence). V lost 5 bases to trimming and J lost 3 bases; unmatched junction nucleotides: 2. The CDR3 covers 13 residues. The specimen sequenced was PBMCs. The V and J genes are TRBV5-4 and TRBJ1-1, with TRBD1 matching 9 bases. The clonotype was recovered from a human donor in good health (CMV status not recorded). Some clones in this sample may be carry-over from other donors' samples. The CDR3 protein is CASRRDRDTEAFF. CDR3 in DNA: TGTGCCAGCAGGCGGGACAGGGACACTGAAGCTTTCTTT.